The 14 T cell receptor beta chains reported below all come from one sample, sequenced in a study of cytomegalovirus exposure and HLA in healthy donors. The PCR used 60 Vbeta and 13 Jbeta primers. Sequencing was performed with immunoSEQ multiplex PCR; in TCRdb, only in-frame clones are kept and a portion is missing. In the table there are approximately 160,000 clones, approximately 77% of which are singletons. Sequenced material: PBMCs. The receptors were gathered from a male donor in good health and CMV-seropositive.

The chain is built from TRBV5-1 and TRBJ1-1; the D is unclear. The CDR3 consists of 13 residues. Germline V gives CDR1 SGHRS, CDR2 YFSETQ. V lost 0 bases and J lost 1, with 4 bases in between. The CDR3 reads CASSLGENTEAFF. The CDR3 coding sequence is TGCGCCAGCAGCTTGGGAGAGAACACTGAAGCTTTCTTT.

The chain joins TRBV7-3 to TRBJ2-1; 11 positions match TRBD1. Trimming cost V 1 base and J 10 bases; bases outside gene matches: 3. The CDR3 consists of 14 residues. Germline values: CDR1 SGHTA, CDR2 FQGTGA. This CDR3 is CASSLIGDRGEQFF. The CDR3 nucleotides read TGTGCCAGCAGCTTAATTGGGGACAGGGGGGAGCAGTTCTTC.

The CDR3 loop reads CASSFNSRHENYGYTF. In DNA form, the CDR3 reads TGCGCCAGCAGCTTTAATAGCCGTCACGAAAACTATGGCTACACCTTC. The chain carries TRBV5-1 and TRBJ1-2; D is unresolved. This CDR3 comprises 16 residues. V was clipped by 2 bases and J by 2 bases, with 16 bases between them. The V gene's germline CDR1 is SGHRS and CDR2 YFSETQ.

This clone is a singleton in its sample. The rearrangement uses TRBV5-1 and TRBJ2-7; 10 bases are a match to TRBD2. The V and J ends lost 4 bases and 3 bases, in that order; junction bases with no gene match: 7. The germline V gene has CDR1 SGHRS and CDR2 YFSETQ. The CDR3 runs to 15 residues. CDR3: CASSGITSGDYEQYF. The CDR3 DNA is TGCGCCAGCAGCGGAATTACTAGCGGGGACTACGAGCAGTACTTC.

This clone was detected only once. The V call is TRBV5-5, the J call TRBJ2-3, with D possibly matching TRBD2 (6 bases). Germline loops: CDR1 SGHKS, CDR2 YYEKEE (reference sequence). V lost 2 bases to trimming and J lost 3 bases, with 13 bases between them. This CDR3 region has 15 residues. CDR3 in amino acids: CASSFILLATDTQYF. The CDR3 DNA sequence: TGTGCCAGCAGCTTCATTTTACTAGCAACAGATACGCAGTATTTT.

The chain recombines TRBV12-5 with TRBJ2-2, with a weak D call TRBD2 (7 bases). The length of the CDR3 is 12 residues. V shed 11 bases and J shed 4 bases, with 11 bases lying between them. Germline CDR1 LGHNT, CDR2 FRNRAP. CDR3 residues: CAWGGLTGELFF. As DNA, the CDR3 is TGTGCTTGGGGGGGCCTCACCGGGGAGCTGTTTTTT.

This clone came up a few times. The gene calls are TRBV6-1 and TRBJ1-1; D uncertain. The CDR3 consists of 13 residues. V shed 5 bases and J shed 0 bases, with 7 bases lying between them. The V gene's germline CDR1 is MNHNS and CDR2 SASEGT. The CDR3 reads CASSLYLNTEAFF. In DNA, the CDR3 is TGTGCCAGCAGTCTGTATTTGAACACTGAAGCTTTCTTT.

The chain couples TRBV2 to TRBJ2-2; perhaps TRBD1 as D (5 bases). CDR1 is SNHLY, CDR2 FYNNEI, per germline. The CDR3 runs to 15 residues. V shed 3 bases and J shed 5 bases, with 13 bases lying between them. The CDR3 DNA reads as TGTGCCAGCAGTGAGGTCCAGGGCCCTACCGGGGAGCTGTTTTTT. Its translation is CASSEVQGPTGELFF. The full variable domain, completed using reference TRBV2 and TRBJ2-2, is EPEVTQTPSHQVTQMGQEVILRCVPISNHLYFYWYRQILGQKVEFLVSFYNNEISEKSEIFDDQFSVERPDGSNFTLKIRSTKLEDSAMYFCASSEVQGPTGELFFGEGSRLTVL.

The CDR3 here is CASSGQRAHGYTF. The CDR3 region has the DNA TGTGCCAGCAGCGGGCAGAGGGCCCATGGCTACACCTTC. The V call is TRBV11-2, the J call TRBJ1-2, with no clear D. Per the germline V gene, CDR1 is SGHAT and CDR2 is FQNNGV. There are 13 residues in the CDR3. Trimming pared 5 bases from V and 6 bases from J, leaving 13 bases between.

The CDR3 nucleotides are TGTGCCTGGACAGGGTACAATGAGCAGTTCTTC. It yields the protein CAWTGYNEQFF. This rearrangement joins TRBV30 to TRBJ2-1, with D possibly being TRBD1 (5 bases). The CDR3 consists of 11 residues. Between the trimmed V and J ends, which lost 4 bases and 4 bases, there was a span of 5 bases. In germline, CDR1 is GTSNPN, CDR2 SVGIG (reference sequence).

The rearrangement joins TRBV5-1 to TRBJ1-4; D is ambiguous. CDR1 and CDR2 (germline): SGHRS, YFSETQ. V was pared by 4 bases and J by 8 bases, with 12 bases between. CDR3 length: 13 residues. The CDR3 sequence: CASSTGVREKLFF. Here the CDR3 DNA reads TGCGCCAGCAGCACCGGGGTCCGAGAAAAACTGTTTTTT.

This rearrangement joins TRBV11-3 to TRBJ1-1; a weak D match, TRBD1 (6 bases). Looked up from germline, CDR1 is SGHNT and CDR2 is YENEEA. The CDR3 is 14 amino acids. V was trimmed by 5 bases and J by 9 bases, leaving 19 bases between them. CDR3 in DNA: TGTGCCAGCAGCCCTGGGACATCGGGAGGAAAAGCTTTCTTT. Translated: CASSPGTSGGKAFF. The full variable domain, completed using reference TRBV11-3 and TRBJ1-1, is EAGVVQSPRYKIIEKKQPVAFWCNPISGHNTLYWYLQNLGQGPELLIRYENEEAVDDSQLPKDRFSAERLKGVDSTLKIQPAELGDSAVYLCASSPGTSGGKAFFGQGTRLTVV.

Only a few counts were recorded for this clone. CDR3 residues: CASSLEQGGGGANVLTF. CDR3 bases: TGCGCCAGCAGCTTGGAACAGGGTGGTGGAGGGGCCAACGTCCTGACTTTC. The chain carries TRBV5-1 and TRBJ2-6; TRBD1 might be the D (6 bases). The germline V gene encodes CDR1 SGHRS and CDR2 YFSETQ. The CDR3 consists of 17 residues. The V end lost 0 bases, the J end lost 4 bases, and 14 bases lay between the germline ends.

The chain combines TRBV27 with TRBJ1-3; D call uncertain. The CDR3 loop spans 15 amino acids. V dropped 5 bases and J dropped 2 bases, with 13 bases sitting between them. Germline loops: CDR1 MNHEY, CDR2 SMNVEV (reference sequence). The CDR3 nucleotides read TGTGCCAGCAGTCGGTTAACGGAGCCTGGAAACACCATATATTTT. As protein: CASSRLTEPGNTIYF.